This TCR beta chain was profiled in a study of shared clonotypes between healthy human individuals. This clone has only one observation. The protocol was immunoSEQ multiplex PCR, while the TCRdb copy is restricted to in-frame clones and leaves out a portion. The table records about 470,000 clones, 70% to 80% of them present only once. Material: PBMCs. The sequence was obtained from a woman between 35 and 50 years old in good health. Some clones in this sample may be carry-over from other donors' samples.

The CDR3 sequence: CASRALIGLAGVFEQYF. DNA of the CDR3: TGTGCAAGTCGCGCTCTAATCGGACTAGCGGGAGTTTTCGAGCAGTACTTC. This chain joins TRBV12-2 and TRBJ2-7; the DNA was not compared with TRBD2, the D call given in the table. TRBV12-2 is deemed a pseudogene. The CDR3 is made up of 17 amino acids.